Sequencing of this TCR beta chain was carried out in a study of blood T cell repertoires in COVID-19. Repertoires were generated with immunoSEQ multiplex PCR, while TCRdb's copy carries only in-frame clones and drops some. The sample lists a few hundred thousand clones; more than 80% were seen once. This CDR3 comprises 15 residues. With 6 bases removed from V and 0 bases from J, the gap between germline ends came to 14 bases. CDR1 is MDHEN and CDR2 is SYDVKM in the germline V gene. The clonotype originates from a man aged 25-40 years who had recovered from COVID-19. The chain employs TRBV28 and TRBJ1-1; D unresolved. The sequenced material came from PBMCs or T cells enriched from blood (not recorded which). The CDR3 nucleotides read TGTGCCAGCAGCCGCCCGGAGGTAATGAACACTGAAGCTTTCTTT. Its translation is CASSRPEVMNTEAFF.